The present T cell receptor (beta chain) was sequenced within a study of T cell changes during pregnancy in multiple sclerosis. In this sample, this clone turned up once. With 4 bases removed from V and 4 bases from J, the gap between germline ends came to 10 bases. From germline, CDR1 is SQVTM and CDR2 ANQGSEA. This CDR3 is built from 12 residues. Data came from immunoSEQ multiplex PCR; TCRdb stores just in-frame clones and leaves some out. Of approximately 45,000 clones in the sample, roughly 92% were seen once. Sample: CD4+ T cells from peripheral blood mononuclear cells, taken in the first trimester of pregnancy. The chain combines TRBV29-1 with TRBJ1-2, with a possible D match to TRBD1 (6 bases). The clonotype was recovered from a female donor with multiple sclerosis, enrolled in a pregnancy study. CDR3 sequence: CSVGVDSYGYTF. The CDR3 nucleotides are TGCAGCGTTGGAGTGGACAGCTATGGCTACACCTTC.